This T cell receptor beta chain is drawn from a study of blood T cell repertoires in COVID-19. At the level of the study: T cells, B-cell-depleted T cells, or PBMCs provided the cDNA or gDNA that served as material.

The CDR3 runs to 16 residues. Germline V lookup: CDR1 MDHEN, CDR2 SYDVKM. V was shortened by 3 bases and J by 5 bases, with 20 bases between the two germline ends. Per the original methods: Reference gene primer amplification in the assay estimated nucleated cell counts. Profiling relied on immunoSEQ multiplex PCR, and the TCRdb table lists in-frame clones only, not all of them. V and J calls plus clone size are reproduced from that table; the DNA served to infer D and trimming. This repertoire shows about 150,000 clones, around 80% found once; its top ten account for more than 4%. This clonotype originated in a woman in her 50s with acute or convalescent COVID-19. V gene TRBV28 combines with J gene TRBJ2-7; possibly TRBD2 for D (7 bases). What was sequenced was peripheral blood. CDR3 sequence: CASSFPGGDNHHEQYF. CDR3 in DNA: TGTGCCAGCAGTTTCCCTGGGGGGGACAATCACCACGAGCAGTACTTC.